The clone carrying this TCR beta chain appeared a single time. Its antigen remains unknown. CDR3 size: 13 residues. The V segment lost 3 bases and the J segment 5 bases; nucleotides outside the gene matches: 0. Germline V gene lookup returns CDR1 LNHNV and CDR2 YYDKDF (reference sequence). The source of the sample is a study of shared clonotypes between healthy human individuals. Study-wide findings and caveats: Shared clonotypes across all four donors exceeded non-shared ones in generation probability.

Recent acute infections and vaccinations were absent in the healthy HIV-negative adult donors. Profiling relied on immunoSEQ multiplex PCR, and the TCRdb table lists in-frame clones only, not all of them. The sample lists about 300,000 clones; less than 85% were seen once. This chain connects TRBV15 to TRBJ1-5, with 8 positions matching TRBD1. The sequence came from a man aged 25 to 45 in good health. The specimen was memory CD4+ T cells sorted from blood. Subset specified: CD45RA-negative fraction. The CDR3 coding sequence is TGTGCCACCAGCAGGGACAGGGATCAGCCCCAGCATTTT. Its protein product is CATSRDRDQPQHF.